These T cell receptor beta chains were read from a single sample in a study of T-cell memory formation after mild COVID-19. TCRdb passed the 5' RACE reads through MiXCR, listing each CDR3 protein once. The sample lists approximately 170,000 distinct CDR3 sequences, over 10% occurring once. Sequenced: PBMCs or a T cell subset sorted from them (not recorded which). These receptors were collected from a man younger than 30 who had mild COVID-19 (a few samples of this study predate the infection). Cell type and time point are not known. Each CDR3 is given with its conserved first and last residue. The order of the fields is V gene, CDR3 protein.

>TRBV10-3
CAISEYSGGALAKNIQYF
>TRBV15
CATSRGQGNSPLHF
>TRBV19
CASSIKRFPAGTNIQYF
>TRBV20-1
CSVQGRIIEAFF
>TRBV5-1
CASSLAGDLGNIQYF
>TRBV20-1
CSAKAGGFTDTQYF
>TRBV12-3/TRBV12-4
CASSLDLIANYGYTF
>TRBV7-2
CASSFYGDGEFF
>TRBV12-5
CASGFDRRAQHF
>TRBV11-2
CASSSIRRGRGSGELFF
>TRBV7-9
CASSLGGLAAADTQYF
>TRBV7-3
CASSPRAGGKYEQFF
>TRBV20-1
CSAPSVGELFF
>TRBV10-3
CASSRGLAGSETQYF
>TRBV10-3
CAISDGTNNQPQHF
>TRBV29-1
CSDWDIEKNNYGYTF
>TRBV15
CATSRDLQRGVQETQYF
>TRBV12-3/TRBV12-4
CASSLFLAGAGITDTQYF
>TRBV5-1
CASSADRVGPYEQYF
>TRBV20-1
CSARPDFAGANVLTF
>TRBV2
CASSGGEGEGTQYF
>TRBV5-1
CASSRQLAVYYEQYF
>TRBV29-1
CSVGGALAGELFF
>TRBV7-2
CASTPRVGGFAGNTIYF
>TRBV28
CASRGPYDGYTF